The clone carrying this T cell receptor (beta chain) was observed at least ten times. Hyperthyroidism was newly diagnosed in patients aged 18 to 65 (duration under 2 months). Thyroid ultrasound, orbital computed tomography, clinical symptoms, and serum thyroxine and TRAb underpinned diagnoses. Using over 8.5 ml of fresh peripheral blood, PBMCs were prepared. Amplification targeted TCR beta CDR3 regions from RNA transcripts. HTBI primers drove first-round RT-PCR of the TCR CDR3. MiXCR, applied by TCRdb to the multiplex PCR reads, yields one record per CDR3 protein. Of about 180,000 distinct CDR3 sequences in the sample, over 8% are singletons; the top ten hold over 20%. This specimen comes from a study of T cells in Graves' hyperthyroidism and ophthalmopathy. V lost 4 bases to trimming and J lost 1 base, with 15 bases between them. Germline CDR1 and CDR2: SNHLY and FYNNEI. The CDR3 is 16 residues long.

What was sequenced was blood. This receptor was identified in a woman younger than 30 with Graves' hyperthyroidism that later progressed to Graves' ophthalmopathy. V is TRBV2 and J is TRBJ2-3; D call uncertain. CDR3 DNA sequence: TGTGCCAGCAGTGTAAGGATATCGTGGGGCACAGATACGCAGTATTTT. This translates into CASSVRISWGTDTQYF.